Reported below is one T cell receptor beta chain. What it recognizes is unknown. A second PCR of roughly 7 to 11 cycles used a sample-barcoded 5' primer and a J-beta primer mix. No fewer than 2.5 million CDR3-containing paired-end reads came from each sample. TCRdb independently ran MiXCR on the 5' RACE reads; one entry per CDR3 protein. The data hold around 1,900,000 distinct CDR3 sequences, with roughly two fifths observed a single time. The data originate from a study of blood T cells in healthy people across ages. Regarding the study as a whole: Fewer expanded clones and more diversity marked long-lived versus aged donors.

The V and J ends lost 1 base and 2 bases, in that order; junction bases with no gene match: 3. The germline V gene has CDR1 SQVTM and CDR2 ANQGSEA. The CDR3 is made up of 15 amino acids. This sequence originates from a human donor in good health. Material: blood. The rearrangement uses TRBV29-1 and TRBJ2-1, with 9 bases aligning to TRBD2. The CDR3 DNA sequence: TGCAGCGTTGAAGTAGCGGGGGACCCCTACAATGAGCAGTTCTTC. This codes for CSVEVAGDPYNEQFF.